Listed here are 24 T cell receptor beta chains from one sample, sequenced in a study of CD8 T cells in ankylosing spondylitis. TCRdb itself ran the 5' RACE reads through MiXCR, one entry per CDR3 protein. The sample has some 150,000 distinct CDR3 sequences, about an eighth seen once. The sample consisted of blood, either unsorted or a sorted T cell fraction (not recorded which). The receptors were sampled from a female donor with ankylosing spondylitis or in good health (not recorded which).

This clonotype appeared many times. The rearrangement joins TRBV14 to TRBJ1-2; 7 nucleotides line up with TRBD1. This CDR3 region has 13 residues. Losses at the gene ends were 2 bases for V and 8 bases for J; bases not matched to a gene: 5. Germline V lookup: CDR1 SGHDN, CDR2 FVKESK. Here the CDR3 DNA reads TGTGCCAGCAGCCAAACTACAGGGGCCGGCTACACCTTC. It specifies CASSQTTGAGYTF.

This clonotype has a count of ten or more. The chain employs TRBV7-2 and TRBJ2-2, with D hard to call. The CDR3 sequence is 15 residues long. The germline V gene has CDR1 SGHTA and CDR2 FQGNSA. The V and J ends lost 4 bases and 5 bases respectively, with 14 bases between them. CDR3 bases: TGTGCCAGCAGCTCCGGCCCCGTCGCGACCGGGGAGCTGTTTTTT. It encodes CASSSGPVATGELFF.

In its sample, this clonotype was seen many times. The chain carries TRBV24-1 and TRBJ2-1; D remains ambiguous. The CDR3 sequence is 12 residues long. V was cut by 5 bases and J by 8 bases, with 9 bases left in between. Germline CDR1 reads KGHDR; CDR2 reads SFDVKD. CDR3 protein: CATSAAVHEQFF. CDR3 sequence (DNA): TGTGCCACCAGTGCGGCCGTGCATGAGCAGTTCTTC.

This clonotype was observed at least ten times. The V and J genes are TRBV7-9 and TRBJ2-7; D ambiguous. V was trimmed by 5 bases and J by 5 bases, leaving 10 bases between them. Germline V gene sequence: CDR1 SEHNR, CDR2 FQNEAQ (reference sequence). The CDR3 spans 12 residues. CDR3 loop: CASSLGHDEQYF. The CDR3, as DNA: TGTGCCAGCAGCCTTGGGCACGACGAGCAGTACTTC.

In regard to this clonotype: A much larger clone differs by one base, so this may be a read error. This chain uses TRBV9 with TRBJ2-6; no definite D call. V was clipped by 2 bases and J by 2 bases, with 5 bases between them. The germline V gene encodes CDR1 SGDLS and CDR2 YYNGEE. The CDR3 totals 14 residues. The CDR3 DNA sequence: TGTGCCAGCAGCGTTAGCCCTGGGGCCAACGTCCTGACTTTC. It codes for CASSVSPGANVLTF.

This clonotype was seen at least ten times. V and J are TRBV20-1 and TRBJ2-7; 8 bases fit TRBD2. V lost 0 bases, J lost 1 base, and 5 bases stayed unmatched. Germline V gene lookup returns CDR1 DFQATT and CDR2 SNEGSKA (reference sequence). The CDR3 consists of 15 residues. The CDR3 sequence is CSARERLARSYEQYF. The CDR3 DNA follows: TGCAGTGCTAGAGAGAGACTAGCGCGATCCTACGAGCAGTACTTC.

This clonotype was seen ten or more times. In DNA, the CDR3 is TGCAGTGCTAGTACAAGCGGGTCCCTTGGCTACACCTTC. Residues: CSASTSGSLGYTF. The chain joins TRBV20-1 to TRBJ1-2; D is uncertain. The V and J ends lost 3 bases and 7 bases respectively, with 15 bases between them. This CDR3 spans 13 amino acids. Germline CDR1 and CDR2: DFQATT and SNEGSKA (reference sequence).

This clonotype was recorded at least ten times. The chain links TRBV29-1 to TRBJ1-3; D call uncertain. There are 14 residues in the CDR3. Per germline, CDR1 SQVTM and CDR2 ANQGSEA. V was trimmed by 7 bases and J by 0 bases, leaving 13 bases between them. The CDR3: CSALVDTSGNTIYF. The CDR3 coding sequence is TGCAGCGCCCTCGTAGACACCTCTGGAAACACCATATATTTT.

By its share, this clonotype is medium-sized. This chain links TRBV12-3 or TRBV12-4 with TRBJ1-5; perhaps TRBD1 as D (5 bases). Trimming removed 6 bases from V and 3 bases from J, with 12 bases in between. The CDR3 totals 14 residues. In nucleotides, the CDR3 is TGTGCCAGCAGCCAGCAGGGAGACAATCAGCCCCAGCATTTT. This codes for CASSQQGDNQPQHF.

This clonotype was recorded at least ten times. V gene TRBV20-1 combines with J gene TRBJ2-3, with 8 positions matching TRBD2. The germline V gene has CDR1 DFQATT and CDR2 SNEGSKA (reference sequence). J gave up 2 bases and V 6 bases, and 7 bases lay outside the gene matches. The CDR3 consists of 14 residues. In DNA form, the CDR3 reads TGCAGTGCGGCCGGGGGGGGAATCACAGATACGCAGTATTTT. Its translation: CSAAGGGITDTQYF.

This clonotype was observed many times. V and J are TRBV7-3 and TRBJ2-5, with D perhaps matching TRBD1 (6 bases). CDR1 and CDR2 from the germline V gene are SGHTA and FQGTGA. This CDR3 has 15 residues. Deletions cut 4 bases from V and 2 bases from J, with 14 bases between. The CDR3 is CASSSSGAKQETQYF. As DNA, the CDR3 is TGTGCCAGCAGCTCCTCAGGGGCGAAGCAAGAGACCCAGTACTTC.

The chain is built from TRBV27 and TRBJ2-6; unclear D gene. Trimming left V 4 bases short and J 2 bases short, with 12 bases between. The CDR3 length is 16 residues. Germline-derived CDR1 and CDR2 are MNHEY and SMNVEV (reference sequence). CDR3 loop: CASSSSYLAGANVLTF. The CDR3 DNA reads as TGTGCCAGCAGTTCATCCTACTTGGCTGGGGCCAACGTCCTGACTTTC.

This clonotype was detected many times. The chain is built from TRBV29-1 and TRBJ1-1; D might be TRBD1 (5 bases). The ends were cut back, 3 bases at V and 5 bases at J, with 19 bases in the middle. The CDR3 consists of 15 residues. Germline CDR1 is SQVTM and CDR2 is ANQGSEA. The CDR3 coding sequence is TGCAGCGTTGATACGGGGAAGGGGCCATTGACTGAAGCTTTCTTT. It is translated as CSVDTGKGPLTEAFF.

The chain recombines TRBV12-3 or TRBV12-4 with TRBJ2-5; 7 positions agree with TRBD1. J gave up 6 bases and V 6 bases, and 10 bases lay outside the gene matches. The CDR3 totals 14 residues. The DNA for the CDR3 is TGTGCCAGCAGAGGAGGACAGGCTTTAAAGACCCAGTACTTC. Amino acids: CASRGGQALKTQYF.

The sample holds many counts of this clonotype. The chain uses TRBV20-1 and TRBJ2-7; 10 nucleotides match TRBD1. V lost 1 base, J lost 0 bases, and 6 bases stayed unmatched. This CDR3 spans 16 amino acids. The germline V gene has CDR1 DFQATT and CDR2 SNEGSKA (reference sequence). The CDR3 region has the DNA TGCAGTGCTAGAGGGTTGACAGGGGGCCTCTCCTACGAGCAGTACTTC. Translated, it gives CSARGLTGGLSYEQYF.

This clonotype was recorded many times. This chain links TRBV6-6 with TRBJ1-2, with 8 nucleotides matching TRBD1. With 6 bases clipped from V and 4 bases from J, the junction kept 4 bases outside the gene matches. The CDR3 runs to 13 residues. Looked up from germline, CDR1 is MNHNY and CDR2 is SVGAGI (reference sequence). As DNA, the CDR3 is TGTGCCAGCAGCGGACAGGGCCTCTATGGCTACACCTTC. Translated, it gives CASSGQGLYGYTF.

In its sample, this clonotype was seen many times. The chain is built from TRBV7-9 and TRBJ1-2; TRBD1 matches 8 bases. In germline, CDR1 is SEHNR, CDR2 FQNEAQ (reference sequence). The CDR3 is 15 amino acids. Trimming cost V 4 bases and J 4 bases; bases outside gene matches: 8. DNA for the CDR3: TGTGCCAGCAGCTCCGGACAGGGTGACGGCTATGGCTACACCTTC. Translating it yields CASSSGQGDGYGYTF. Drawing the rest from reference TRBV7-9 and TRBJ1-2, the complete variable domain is DTGVSQNPRHKITKRGQNVTFRCDPISEHNRLYWYRQTLGQGPEFLTYFQNEAQLEKSRLLSDRFSAERPKGSFSTLEIQRTEQGDSAMYLCASSSGQGDGYGYTFGSGTRLTVV.

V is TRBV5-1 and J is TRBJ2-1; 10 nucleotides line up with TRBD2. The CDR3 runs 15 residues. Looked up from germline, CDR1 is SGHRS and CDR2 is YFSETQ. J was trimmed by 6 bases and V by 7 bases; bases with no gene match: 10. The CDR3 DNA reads TGCGCCAGCCGGCTAGCGGGAGACCCGGGCAATGAGCAGTTCTTC. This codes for CASRLAGDPGNEQFF.

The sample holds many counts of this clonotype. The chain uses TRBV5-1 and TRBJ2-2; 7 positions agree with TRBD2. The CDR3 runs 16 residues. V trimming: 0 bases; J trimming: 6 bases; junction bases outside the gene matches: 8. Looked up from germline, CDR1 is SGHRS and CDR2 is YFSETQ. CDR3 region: CASSLGAGVLAGELFF. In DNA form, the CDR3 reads TGCGCCAGCAGCTTGGGCGCGGGAGTCTTGGCCGGGGAGCTGTTTTTT.

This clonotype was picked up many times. CDR3 coding DNA: TGTGCCAGCCAGCGGGCGGGGACGAACACCGGGGAGCTGTTTTTT. Protein product: CASQRAGTNTGELFF. The rearrangement uses TRBV14 and TRBJ2-2, with D possibly being TRBD2 (6 bases). CDR1 is SGHDN and CDR2 is FVKESK in the germline V gene. Trimming left V 8 bases short and J 0 bases short, with 13 bases between. The CDR3 runs to 15 residues.

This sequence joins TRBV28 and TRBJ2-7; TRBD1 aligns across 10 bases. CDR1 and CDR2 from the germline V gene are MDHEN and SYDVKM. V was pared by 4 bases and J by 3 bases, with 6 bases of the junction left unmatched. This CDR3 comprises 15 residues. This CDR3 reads CASSSPRTGGYEQYF. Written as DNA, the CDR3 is TGTGCCAGCAGTTCCCCACGGACAGGGGGCTACGAGCAGTACTTC. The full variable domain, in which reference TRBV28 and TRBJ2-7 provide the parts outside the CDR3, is DVKVTQSSRYLVKRTGEKVFLECVQDMDHENMFWYRQDPGLGLRLIYFSYDVKMKEKGDIPEGYSVSREKKERFSLILESASTNQTSMYLCASSSPRTGGYEQYFGPGTRLTVT.

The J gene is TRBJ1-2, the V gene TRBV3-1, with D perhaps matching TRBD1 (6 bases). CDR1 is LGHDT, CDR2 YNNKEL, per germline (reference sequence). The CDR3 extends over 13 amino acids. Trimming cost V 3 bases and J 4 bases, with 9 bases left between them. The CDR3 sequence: CASSHRGSYGYTF. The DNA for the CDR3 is TGTGCCAGCAGCCACAGGGGTTCCTATGGCTACACCTTC. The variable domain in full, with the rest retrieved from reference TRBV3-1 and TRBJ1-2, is DTAVSQTPKYLVTQMGNDKSIKCEQNLGHDTMYWYKQDSKKFLKIMFSYNNKELIINETVPNRFSPKSPDKAHLNLHINSLELGDSAVYFCASSHRGSYGYTFGSGTRLTVV.

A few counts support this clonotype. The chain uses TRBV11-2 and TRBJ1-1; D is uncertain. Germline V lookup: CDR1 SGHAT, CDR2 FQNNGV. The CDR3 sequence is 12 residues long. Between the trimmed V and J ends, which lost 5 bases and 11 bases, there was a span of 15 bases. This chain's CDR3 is CASSPGLGRAFF. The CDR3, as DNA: TGTGCCAGCAGCCCTGGACTGGGAAGGGCTTTCTTT.

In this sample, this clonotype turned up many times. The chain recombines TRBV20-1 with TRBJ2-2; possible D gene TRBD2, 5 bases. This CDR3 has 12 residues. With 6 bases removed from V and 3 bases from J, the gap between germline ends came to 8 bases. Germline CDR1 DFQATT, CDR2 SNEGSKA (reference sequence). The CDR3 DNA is TGCAGTGCCCTGGAGGACACCGGGGAGCTGTTTTTT. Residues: CSALEDTGELFF.